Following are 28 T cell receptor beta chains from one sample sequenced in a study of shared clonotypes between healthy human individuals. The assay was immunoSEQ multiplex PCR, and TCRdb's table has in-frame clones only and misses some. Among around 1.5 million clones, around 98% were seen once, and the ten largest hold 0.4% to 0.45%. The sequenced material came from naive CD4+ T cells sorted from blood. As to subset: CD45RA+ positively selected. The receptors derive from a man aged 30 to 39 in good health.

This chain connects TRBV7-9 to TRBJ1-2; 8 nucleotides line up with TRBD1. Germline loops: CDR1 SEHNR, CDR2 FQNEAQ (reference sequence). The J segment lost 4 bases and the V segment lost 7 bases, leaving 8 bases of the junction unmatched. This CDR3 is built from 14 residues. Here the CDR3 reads CASTIDDRGYGYTF. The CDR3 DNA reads TGTGCCAGCACAATAGACGACAGGGGCTATGGCTACACCTTC.

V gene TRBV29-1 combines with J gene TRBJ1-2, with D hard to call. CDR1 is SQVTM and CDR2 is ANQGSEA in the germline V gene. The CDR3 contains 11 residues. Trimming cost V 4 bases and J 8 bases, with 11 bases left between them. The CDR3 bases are TGCAGCGTTGGGAGTCCGGGAGGCTACACCTTC. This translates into CSVGSPGGYTF.

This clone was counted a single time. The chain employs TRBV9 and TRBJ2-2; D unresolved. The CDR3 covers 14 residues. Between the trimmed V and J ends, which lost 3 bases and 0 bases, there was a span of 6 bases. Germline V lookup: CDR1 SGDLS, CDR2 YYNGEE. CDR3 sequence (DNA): TGTGCCAGCAGCGCACAGACGAACACCGGGGAGCTGTTTTTT. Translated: CASSAQTNTGELFF.

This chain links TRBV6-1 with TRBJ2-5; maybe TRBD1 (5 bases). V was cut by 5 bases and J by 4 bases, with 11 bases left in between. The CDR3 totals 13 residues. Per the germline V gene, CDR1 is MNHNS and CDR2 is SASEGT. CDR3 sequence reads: CASSSDRGETQYF. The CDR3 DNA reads TGTGCCAGCAGTTCCGACAGAGGAGAGACCCAGTACTTC.

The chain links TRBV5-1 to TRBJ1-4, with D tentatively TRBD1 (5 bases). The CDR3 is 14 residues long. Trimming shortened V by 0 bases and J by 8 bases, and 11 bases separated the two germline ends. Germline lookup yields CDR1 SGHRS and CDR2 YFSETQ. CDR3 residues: CASSLGAEGEKLFF. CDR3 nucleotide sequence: TGCGCCAGCAGCTTGGGGGCCGAGGGGGAAAAACTGTTTTTT.

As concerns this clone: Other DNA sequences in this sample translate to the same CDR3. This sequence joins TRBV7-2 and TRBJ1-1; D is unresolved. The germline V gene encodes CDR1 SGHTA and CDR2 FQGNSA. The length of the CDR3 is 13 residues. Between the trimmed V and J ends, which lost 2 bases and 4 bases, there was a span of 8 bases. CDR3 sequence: CASSLRGGTEAFF. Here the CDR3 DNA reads TGTGCCAGCAGCTTACGGGGTGGCACTGAAGCTTTCTTT.

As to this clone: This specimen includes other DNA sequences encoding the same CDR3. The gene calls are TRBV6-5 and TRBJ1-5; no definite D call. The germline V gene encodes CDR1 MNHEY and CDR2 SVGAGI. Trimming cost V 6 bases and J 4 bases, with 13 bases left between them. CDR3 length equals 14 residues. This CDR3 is CASRTRGGNQPQHF. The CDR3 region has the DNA TGTGCCAGCAGGACACGCGGTGGAAATCAGCCCCAGCATTTT.

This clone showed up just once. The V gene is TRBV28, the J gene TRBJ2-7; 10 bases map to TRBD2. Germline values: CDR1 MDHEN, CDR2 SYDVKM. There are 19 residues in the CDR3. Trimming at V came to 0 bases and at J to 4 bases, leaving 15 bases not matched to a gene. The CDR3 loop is CASSLWGFSLASGSYEQYF. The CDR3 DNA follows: TGTGCCAGCAGTTTATGGGGTTTTAGTCTGGCTAGCGGGAGTTACGAGCAGTACTTC.

The CDR3 spells CASSLGEGSTYEQYF. The CDR3 DNA is TGTGCCAGCAGCTTGGGGGAGGGCTCGACCTACGAGCAGTACTTC. The chain uses TRBV7-6 and TRBJ2-7, with 7 bases aligning to TRBD2. The CDR3 totals 15 residues. Losses at the gene ends were 3 bases for V and 2 bases for J; bases not matched to a gene: 7. Germline V gives CDR1 SGHVS, CDR2 FNYEAQ.

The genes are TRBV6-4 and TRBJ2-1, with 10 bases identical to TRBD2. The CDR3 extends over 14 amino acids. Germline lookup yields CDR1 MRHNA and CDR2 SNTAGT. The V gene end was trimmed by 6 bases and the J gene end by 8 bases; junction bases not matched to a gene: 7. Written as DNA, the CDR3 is TGTGCCAGCAGCCTACTAGCGGGACTGTATGAGCAGTTCTTC. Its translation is CASSLLAGLYEQFF.

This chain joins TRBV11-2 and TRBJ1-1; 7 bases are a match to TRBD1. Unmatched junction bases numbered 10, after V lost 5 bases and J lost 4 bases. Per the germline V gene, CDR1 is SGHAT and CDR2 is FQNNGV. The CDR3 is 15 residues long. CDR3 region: CASSPVTGRGTEAFF. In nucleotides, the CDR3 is TGTGCCAGCAGCCCCGTGACAGGGAGGGGCACTGAAGCTTTCTTT.

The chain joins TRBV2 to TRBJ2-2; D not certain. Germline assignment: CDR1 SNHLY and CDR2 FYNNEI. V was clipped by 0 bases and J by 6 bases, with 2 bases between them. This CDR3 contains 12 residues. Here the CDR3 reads CASSEAAGELFF. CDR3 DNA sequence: TGTGCCAGCAGTGAAGCGGCCGGGGAGCTGTTTTTT.

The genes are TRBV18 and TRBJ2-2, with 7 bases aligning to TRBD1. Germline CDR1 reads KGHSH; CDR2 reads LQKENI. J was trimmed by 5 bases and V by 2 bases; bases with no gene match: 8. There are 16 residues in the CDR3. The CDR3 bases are TGTGCCAGCTCACCATCGTCCACAGGGGCGACCGGGGAGCTGTTTTTT. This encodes CASSPSSTGATGELFF.

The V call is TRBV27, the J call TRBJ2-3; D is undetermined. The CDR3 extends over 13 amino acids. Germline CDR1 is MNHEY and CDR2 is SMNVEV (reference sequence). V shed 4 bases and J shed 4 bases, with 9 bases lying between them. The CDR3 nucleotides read TGTGCCAGCAGTTATACGGAATCAGATACGCAGTATTTT. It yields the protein CASSYTESDTQYF.

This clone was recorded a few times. The CDR3 DNA reads TGTGCCAGCACCCACCGGGAATCCTACGAGCAGTACTTC. This sequence encodes CASTHRESYEQYF. The chain is built from TRBV6-5 and TRBJ2-7; D possibly corresponds to TRBD2 (5 bases). Germline values: CDR1 MNHEY, CDR2 SVGAGI. With 7 bases removed from V and 1 base from J, the gap between germline ends came to 11 bases. The CDR3 contains 13 residues.

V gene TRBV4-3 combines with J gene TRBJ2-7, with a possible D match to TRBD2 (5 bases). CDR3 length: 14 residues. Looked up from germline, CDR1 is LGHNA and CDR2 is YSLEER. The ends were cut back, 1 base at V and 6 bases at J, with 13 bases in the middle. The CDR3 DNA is TGCGCCAGCAGCCAAGGTCCGACTAACGGCGAGCAGTACTTC. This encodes CASSQGPTNGEQYF.

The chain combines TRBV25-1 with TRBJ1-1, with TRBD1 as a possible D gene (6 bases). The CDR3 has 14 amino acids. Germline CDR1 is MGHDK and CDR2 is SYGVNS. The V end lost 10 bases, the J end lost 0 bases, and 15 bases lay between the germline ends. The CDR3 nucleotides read TGTGCCACTTCGCTAGGGGGGGTGAACACTGAAGCTTTCTTT. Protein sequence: CATSLGGVNTEAFF.

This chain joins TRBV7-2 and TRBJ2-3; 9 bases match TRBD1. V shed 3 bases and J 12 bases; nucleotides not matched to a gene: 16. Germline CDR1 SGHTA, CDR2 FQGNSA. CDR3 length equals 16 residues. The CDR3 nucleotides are TGTGCCAGCAGCTTCCGAATCCCGGGACAGGGTTCAAGTCAGTATTTT. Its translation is CASSFRIPGQGSSQYF.

The CDR3 loop reads CASSAREGLGIQYF. The CDR3, as DNA: TGTGCCAGCAGTGCCCGGGAGGGTTTGGGGATTCAGTACTTC. The chain joins TRBV28 to TRBJ2-4; TRBD2 aligns across 8 bases. From germline, CDR1 is MDHEN and CDR2 SYDVKM. The CDR3 length is 14 residues. Trimming at V came to 5 bases and at J to 10 bases, leaving 10 bases not matched to a gene.

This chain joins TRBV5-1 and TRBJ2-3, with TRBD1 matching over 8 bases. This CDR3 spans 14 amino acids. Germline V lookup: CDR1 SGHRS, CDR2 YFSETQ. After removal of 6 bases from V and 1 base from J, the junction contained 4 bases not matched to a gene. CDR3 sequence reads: CASKTGARTDTQYF. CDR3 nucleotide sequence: TGCGCCAGCAAGACAGGGGCGCGCACAGATACGCAGTATTTT.

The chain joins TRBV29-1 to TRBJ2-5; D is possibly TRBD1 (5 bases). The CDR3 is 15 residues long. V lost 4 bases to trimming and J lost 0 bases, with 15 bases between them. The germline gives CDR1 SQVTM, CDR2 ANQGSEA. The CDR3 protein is CSVVRGPGYQETQYF. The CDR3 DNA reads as TGCAGCGTTGTAAGGGGTCCGGGTTACCAAGAGACCCAGTACTTC. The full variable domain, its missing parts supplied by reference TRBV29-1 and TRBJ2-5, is SAVISQKPSRDICQRGTSLTIQCQVDSQVTMMFWYRQQPGQSLTLIATANQGSEATYESGFVIDKFPISRPNLTFSTLTVSNMSPEDSSIYLCSVVRGPGYQETQYFGPGTRLLVL.

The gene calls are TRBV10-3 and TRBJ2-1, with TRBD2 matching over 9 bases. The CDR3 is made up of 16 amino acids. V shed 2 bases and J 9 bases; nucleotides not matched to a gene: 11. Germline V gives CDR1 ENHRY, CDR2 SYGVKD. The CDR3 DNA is TGTGCCATCAGTGAGAATTGGGCTAGCGGGGCCAGTGAGCAGTTCTTC. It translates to CAISENWASGASEQFF.

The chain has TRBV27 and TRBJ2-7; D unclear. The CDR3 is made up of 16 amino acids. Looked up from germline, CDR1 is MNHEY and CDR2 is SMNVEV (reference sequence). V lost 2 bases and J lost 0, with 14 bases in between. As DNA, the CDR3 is TGTGCCAGCAGTTTAAGGTGGACCCAAAGCTCCTACGAGCAGTACTTC. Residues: CASSLRWTQSSYEQYF.

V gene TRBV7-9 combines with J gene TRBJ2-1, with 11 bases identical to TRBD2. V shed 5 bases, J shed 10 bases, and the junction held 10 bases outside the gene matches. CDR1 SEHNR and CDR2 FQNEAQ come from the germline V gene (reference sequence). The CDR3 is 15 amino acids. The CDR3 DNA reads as TGTGCCAGCAGCCCAATAGCGGGAGGGCCCTCGGAGCAGTTCTTC. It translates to CASSPIAGGPSEQFF.

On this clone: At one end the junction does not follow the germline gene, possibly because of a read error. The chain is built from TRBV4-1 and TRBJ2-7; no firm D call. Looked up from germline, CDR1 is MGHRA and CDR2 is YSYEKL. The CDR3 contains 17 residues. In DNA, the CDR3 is TGCGACAGCAGCCAAACCTGGCAGGCATTTTTTTCCTACGAGCAGTACTTC. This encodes CDSSQTWQAFFSYEQYF.

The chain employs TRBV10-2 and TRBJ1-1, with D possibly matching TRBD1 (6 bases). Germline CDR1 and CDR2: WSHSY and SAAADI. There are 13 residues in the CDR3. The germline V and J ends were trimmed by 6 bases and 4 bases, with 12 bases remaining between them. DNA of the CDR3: TGCGCCAGCAGGATAGGACAGACCACTGAAGCTTTCTTT. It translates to CASRIGQTTEAFF.

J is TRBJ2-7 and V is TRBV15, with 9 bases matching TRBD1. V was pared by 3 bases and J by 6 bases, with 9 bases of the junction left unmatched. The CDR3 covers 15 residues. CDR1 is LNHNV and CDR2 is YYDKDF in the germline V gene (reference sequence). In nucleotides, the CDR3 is TGTGCCACCAGCAGTCGGGACAGGGTAACCCTCGAGCAGTACTTC. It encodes CATSSRDRVTLEQYF.

Written as DNA, the CDR3 is TGCAGCGTCGGGACACCTCACAATGAGCAGTTCTTC. It is translated as CSVGTPHNEQFF. This chain connects TRBV29-1 to TRBJ2-1, with D perhaps matching TRBD1 (6 bases). Germline CDR1 SQVTM, CDR2 ANQGSEA. This CDR3 is built from 12 residues. The V gene lost 6 bases and the J gene lost 5 bases, with 11 bases spanning the gap.